Below are 10 T cell receptor beta chains sequenced from a single sample in a study of shared clonotypes between healthy human individuals. Using immunoSEQ multiplex PCR, the repertoire was profiled, and TCRdb retains in-frame clones only, with some absent. The data hold about 510,000 clones, with 96% observed a single time. What was sequenced was naive CD4+ T cells sorted from blood. As to subset: CD45RA+ positively selected. The receptors stem from a young woman in good health.

V usage is TRBV6-1 and J usage is TRBJ1-4; the match to TRBD1 covers 9 bases. J lost 3 bases, V lost 6 bases, and 5 bases had no gene match. The CDR3 spans 15 residues. Germline CDR1 MNHNS, CDR2 SASEGT. The CDR3 nucleotides read TGTGCCAGCAGCGCACAGGGGGCCGCTAATGAAAAACTGTTTTTT. Its protein is CASSAQGAANEKLFF.

The chain has TRBV29-1 and TRBJ2-1; D is perhaps TRBD1 or TRBD2 (5 bases each). Deletions cut 6 bases from V and 0 bases from J, with 12 bases between. Germline loops: CDR1 SQVTM, CDR2 ANQGSEA. CDR3 length equals 14 residues. The chain's CDR3 is CSVGDQSSYNEQFF. Here the CDR3 DNA reads TGCAGCGTGGGGGACCAAAGCTCCTACAATGAGCAGTTCTTC.

The chain has TRBV5-6 and TRBJ2-7, with 7 bases aligning to TRBD1. Looked up from germline, CDR1 is SGHDT and CDR2 is YYEEEE. Trimming removed 4 bases from V and 7 bases from J; junction bases left unmatched: 5. The CDR3 totals 12 residues. CDR3 nucleotide sequence: TGTGCCAGCAGCCGGACAGGACGGGAGCAGTACTTC. It encodes CASSRTGREQYF. Complete variable domain (other parts from reference TRBV5-6 and TRBJ2-7): DAGVTQSPTHLIKTRGQQVTLRCSPKSGHDTVSWYQQALGQGPQFIFQYYEEEERQRGNFPDRFSGHQFPNYSSELNVNALLLGDSALYLCASSRTGREQYFGPGTRLTVT.

This chain connects TRBV2 to TRBJ2-3; D assignment may be TRBD1 or TRBD2 (5 bases each). Germline V lookup: CDR1 SNHLY, CDR2 FYNNEI. The CDR3 spans 15 residues. The ends were cut back, 6 bases at V and 3 bases at J, with 16 bases in the middle. CDR3 amino acids: CASRHGTGNTDTQYF. Written as DNA, the CDR3 is TGTGCCAGCAGACACGGGACGGGAAATACAGATACGCAGTATTTT.

The V call is TRBV5-6, the J call TRBJ2-5; no clear D gene. Germline CDR1 and CDR2: SGHDT and YYEEEE. V was trimmed by 1 base and J by 5 bases, leaving 15 bases between them. This CDR3 has 15 amino acids. CDR3 coding DNA: TGTGCCAGCAGCTTGTGGAGCAGTGGGTTGGAGACCCAGTACTTC. Protein: CASSLWSSGLETQYF.

V usage is TRBV29-1 and J usage is TRBJ2-4; 13 nucleotides line up with TRBD2. The junction had 6 bases not matched to a gene; V was cut back by 4 bases and J by 9 bases. CDR3 size: 14 residues. The germline V gene encodes CDR1 SQVTM and CDR2 ANQGSEA. This CDR3 reads CSVATSGRLGIQYF. The CDR3 bases are TGCAGCGTTGCGACTAGCGGGAGGTTGGGCATTCAGTACTTC.

The chain couples TRBV6-4 to TRBJ2-3; 8 nucleotides line up with TRBD2. There are 16 residues in the CDR3. Germline CDR1 is MRHNA and CDR2 is SNTAGT. Trimming cost V 6 bases and J 0 bases; bases outside gene matches: 8. In nucleotides, the CDR3 is TGTGCCAGCAGCCCCCGCCGCGGGGGGAGCACAGATACGCAGTATTTT. Amino acids: CASSPRRGGSTDTQYF.

The chain employs TRBV10-1 and TRBJ2-3; 7 bases match TRBD1. CDR1 and CDR2 from the germline V gene are WNHNN and SYGVQD (reference sequence). The CDR3 has 14 amino acids. Unmatched junction bases numbered 3, after V lost 0 bases and J lost 6 bases. CDR3 nucleotides: TGCGCCAGCAGTGAGTCTACAGGGGCGGATACGCAGTATTTT. This gives the protein CASSESTGADTQYF.

The chain combines TRBV28 with TRBJ2-2; no clear D. Trimming shortened V by 6 bases and J by 6 bases, and 8 bases separated the two germline ends. CDR3 length equals 12 residues. Per the germline V gene, CDR1 is MDHEN and CDR2 is SYDVKM. In nucleotides, the CDR3 is TGTGCCAGCAGGCGTAAGCCCGGGGAGCTGTTTTTT. Its translation: CASRRKPGELFF.

The gene calls are TRBV4-1 and TRBJ2-5; 10 bases agree with TRBD2. Germline CDR1 reads MGHRA; CDR2 reads YSYEKL. There are 15 residues in the CDR3. V was clipped by 3 bases and J by 5 bases; unmatched bases: 6. The CDR3: CASSHLAGDRETQYF. The CDR3 bases are TGCGCCAGCAGCCACCTAGCGGGAGACAGGGAGACCCAGTACTTC.